The entry below describes one T cell receptor beta chain. Its cognate antigen has yet to be identified. The input lacks base qualities; no much larger clone sits a single base away. TCRbeta CDR3 regions were amplified from genomic DNA by means of the immunoSEQ Assay, a bias-controlled multiplex PCR. The paper's data handling went like this. The number of nucleated cells in each sample was estimated by amplification of reference gene primers within the assay. Sequence reads were collapsed and filtered to measure the absolute abundance of every unique TCRbeta CDR3 rearrangement. For each sample, productive Simpson clonality was calculated as the square root of Simpson's diversity index across productive rearrangements. The table was pulled from immuneACCESS by TCRdb, which kept in-frame rearrangements only. Such tables lose some clones; where checked, under half of the loss comes from unresolved V genes, and the rest has no known cause. The V and J calls and the clone size are those of that table, but D and trimming were determined from the DNA. For this sample there are around 450,000 clones; 75% to 90% appear just once. The ten largest make up 4.3% of the sample.

The sample is drawn from a study of blood T cell repertoires in COVID-19 (dated by TCRdb to 2020 to 2022). Notes on the research overall: Samples from collaborators originated in the United States, Italy and Spain and spanned both the acute and convalescent phases of COVID-19. The material from the prospective study consisted of cDNA or gDNA derived from T cells, B-cell-depleted T cells, or PBMCs. The dataset comprised deeply sampled blood TCRbeta repertoires from subjects exposed to, actively infected with, or recovered from COVID-19. A freely available public database, intended as a resource for researchers studying the immune response to SARS-CoV-2, is where the repertoires were released. The samples were drawn from two sources: the first 160 participants of the ongoing ImmuneRACE study, and 1,254 subjects contributed by 6 global collaborators. A de-identified subject ID, COVID-19 status, age in years and sex were almost always included in the sample metadata. Where HLA class I and class II types were available, the types were taken from metadata supplied by the sample provider, not from assay-based typing. Beyond this particular receptor, the publication reports: The amount of clinical and demographic metadata varied by source and participant and was provided uncurated.

Collaborating institutions collected whole blood in K2EDTA tubes following their own protocols. For TCRbeta analysis, collaborators shipped samples as frozen whole blood, isolated PBMCs, or DNA extracted from either of those sample types. This receptor was taken from a woman aged 25 to 39 with acute or convalescent COVID-19. The specimen was peripheral blood.

The DNA sequence follows: TGCAGCGTTGAATTGGGCAGGAGGTTAGATACGCAGTATTTT. This encodes CSVELGRRLDTQYF. The rearranged segments are TRBV29-1 and TRBJ2-3, and possibly TRBD2, on 5 matching bases. CDR1 SQVTM and CDR2 ANQGSEA are derived from the germline V gene. The CDR3 runs 14 residues from the cysteine to the phenylalanine. Only the CDR3 part of the read is kept: 42 bases, read in frame from the first base. V and J lose 2 bases and 5 bases, and a span of 14 bases separates them.